A single sample gave rise to the 21 T cell receptor beta chains below, sequenced in a study of neoadjuvant anti-PD-1 for oral cavity cancer. Documented time point: after neoadjuvant nivolumab, at surgical resection. TCRdb's table, derived via immunoSEQ multiplex PCR, lists solely in-frame clones and lacks some. The sample includes 20,000 to 25,000 clones, around 43% of them seen just once. This sample comprised tumor tissue, obtained after nivolumab (anti-PD-1) treatment. These receptors originate from a person aged 35-79 years with oral cavity squamous cell carcinoma.

J is TRBJ1-2 and V is TRBV16; no clear D. Trimming shortened V by 4 bases and J by 4 bases, and 13 bases separated the two germline ends. The CDR3 is made up of 14 amino acids. CDR1 is KGHSY, CDR2 FQNENV, per germline. The CDR3 region is CASSRVELSYGYTF. The CDR3, as DNA: TGTGCCAGCAGCCGAGTTGAACTATCCTATGGCTACACCTTC.

The J gene is TRBJ2-5, the V gene TRBV28; 13 bases are shared with TRBD2. V was pared by 8 bases and J by 5 bases, with 5 bases of the junction left unmatched. The CDR3 totals 14 residues. The germline gives CDR1 MDHEN, CDR2 SYDVKM. The CDR3 loop reads CASGTSGDGETQYF. CDR3 sequence (DNA): TGTGCCAGCGGGACTAGCGGGGACGGGGAGACCCAGTACTTC.

The V and J genes are TRBV29-1 and TRBJ2-3; TRBD2 aligns across 13 bases. The CDR3 is made up of 14 amino acids. With 4 bases clipped from V and 4 bases from J, the junction kept 2 bases outside the gene matches. Germline values: CDR1 SQVTM, CDR2 ANQGSEA. DNA of the CDR3: TGCAGCGTTGCGGGACTAGCGGGGTCAGATACGCAGTATTTT. Translation gives CSVAGLAGSDTQYF.

This clone occurred once. The CDR3 nucleotides are TGTGCCAGCAGCTTATCAACAGCCACCTACGAGCAGTACTTC. As protein: CASSLSTATYEQYF. The chain uses TRBV11-2 and TRBJ2-7; D remains unclear. V was clipped by 2 bases and J by 2 bases, with 10 bases between them. The CDR3 is 14 amino acids. The germline V gene has CDR1 SGHAT and CDR2 FQNNGV. The full variable domain, with the rest looked up from reference TRBV11-2 and TRBJ2-7, is EAGVAQSPRYKIIEKRQSVAFWCNPISGHATLYWYQQILGQGPKLLIQFQNNGVVDDSQLPKDRFSAERLKGVDSTLKIQPAKLEDSAVYLCASSLSTATYEQYFGPGTRLTVT.

The J gene is TRBJ2-1, the V gene TRBV5-4; 9 bases agree with TRBD1. CDR3 size: 15 residues. V trimming: 0 bases; J trimming: 13 bases; junction bases outside the gene matches: 11. CDR1 and CDR2 from the germline V gene are SGHNT and YYREEE (reference sequence). CDR3 residues: CASSLELQGARLQFF. The CDR3 nucleotides read TGTGCCAGCAGCTTGGAGCTACAGGGGGCGCGCCTCCAGTTCTTC.

This clone was detected many times. The V and J genes are TRBV18 and TRBJ1-1; D remains ambiguous. The CDR3 loop spans 18 amino acids. The germline gives CDR1 KGHSH, CDR2 LQKENI. Trimming removed 0 bases from V and 1 base from J, with 18 bases in between. CDR3 sequence: CASSPPVGAGFRNTEAFF. In DNA, the CDR3 is TGTGCCAGCTCACCACCGGTGGGAGCGGGTTTCAGGAACACTGAAGCTTTCTTT.

A few counts support this clone. The genes are TRBV15 and TRBJ1-1; D is possibly TRBD1 (5 bases). The CDR3 sequence is 15 residues long. The germline gives CDR1 LNHNV, CDR2 YYDKDF (reference sequence). V gave up 5 bases and J gave up 8 bases, with 21 bases separating them. The CDR3 loop reads CATSDIQGDRREAFF. The CDR3 region has the DNA TGTGCCACCAGCGATATCCAGGGTGACCGACGAGAAGCTTTCTTT.

This clone occurred once. CDR3 sequence (DNA): TGTGCCAGCAGCTTGAGGGTGGTGACTGAAGCTTTCTTT. Encoded protein: CASSLRVVTEAFF. This chain joins TRBV7-9 and TRBJ1-1; D unresolved. V lost 3 bases, J lost 5 bases, and 10 bases lay in between. Germline CDR1 and CDR2: SEHNR and FQNEAQ (reference sequence). This CDR3 spans 13 amino acids.

This clone was recorded a few times. The V and J genes are TRBV7-9 and TRBJ1-1; no reliable D call. V was shortened by 1 base and J by 11 bases, with 14 bases between the two germline ends. Germline V gene lookup returns CDR1 SEHNR and CDR2 FQNEAQ (reference sequence). The CDR3 contains 13 residues. The CDR3 nucleotides read TGTGCCAGCAGCTTAGTCGGCGGGTTTCGGGCTTTCTTT. This gives the protein CASSLVGGFRAFF.

This rearrangement joins TRBV30 to TRBJ1-1; D unresolved. The V end lost 0 bases, the J end lost 2 bases, and 7 bases lay between the germline ends. The CDR3 length is 13 residues. Germline assignment: CDR1 GTSNPN and CDR2 SVGIG (reference sequence). As DNA, the CDR3 is TGTGCCTGGAGTGTACGCAGAAACACTGAAGCTTTCTTT. Translated, it gives CAWSVRRNTEAFF.

This clone has only a few counts. The chain uses TRBV19 and TRBJ2-2; TRBD2 matches 7 bases. V shed 2 bases, J shed 1 base, and the junction held 10 bases outside the gene matches. Germline V CDR1 and CDR2: LNHDA, SQIVND (reference sequence). The CDR3 loop spans 18 amino acids. For the CDR3, the DNA is TGTGCCAGTAGTATATCCGGAGCGGGGAGGGGGAACACCGGGGAGCTGTTTTTT. Its translation is CASSISGAGRGNTGELFF.

This chain joins TRBV18 and TRBJ1-1; D gene ambiguous. The V end lost 5 bases, the J end lost 4 bases, and 11 bases lay between the germline ends. Germline V gives CDR1 KGHSH, CDR2 LQKENI. This CDR3 is built from 13 residues. This chain's CDR3 is CASSTIWGTEAFF. In DNA form, the CDR3 reads TGTGCCAGCTCAACTATTTGGGGCACTGAAGCTTTCTTT. The full variable domain, with the rest looked up from reference TRBV18 and TRBJ1-1, is NAGVMQNPRHLVRRRGQEARLRCSPMKGHSHVYWYRQLPEEGLKFMVYLQKENIIDESGMPKERFSAEFPKEGPSILRIQQVVRGDSAAYFCASSTIWGTEAFFGQGTRLTVV.

This clone was detected a few times. V usage is TRBV4-2 and J usage is TRBJ2-5; D not certain. The CDR3 sequence is 14 residues long. The V and J ends lost 0 bases and 9 bases respectively, with 14 bases between them. Germline values: CDR1 LGHNA, CDR2 YNFKEQ. The CDR3 nucleotides are TGTGCCAGCAGCCAAGACTCCGGATCGAAGCCCCAGTACTTC. Translation: CASSQDSGSKPQYF.

The rearrangement links TRBV6-5 to TRBJ1-3; tentatively, D is TRBD1 (6 bases). Germline V CDR1 and CDR2: MNHEY, SVGAGI. The CDR3 spans 15 residues. Trimming took off 6 bases at V and 7 bases at J, with 19 bases between the two ends. In DNA form, the CDR3 reads TGTGCCAGCAGCCGAGGGACTCAGGGGTCGAACACCATATATTTT. Translation: CASSRGTQGSNTIYF.

Ten or more counts support this clone. The J gene is TRBJ2-7, the V gene TRBV5-6; D might be TRBD2 (5 bases). The CDR3 contains 15 residues. The V end was cut by 0 bases, the J end by 0 bases, with 10 bases between. Germline V gene data show CDR1 as SGHDT and CDR2 as YYEEEE. Here the CDR3 reads CASSLAGMSSYEQYF. The CDR3 region has the DNA TGTGCCAGCAGCTTGGCGGGGATGTCCTCCTACGAGCAGTACTTC. Complete variable domain (other parts from reference TRBV5-6 and TRBJ2-7): DAGVTQSPTHLIKTRGQQVTLRCSPKSGHDTVSWYQQALGQGPQFIFQYYEEEERQRGNFPDRFSGHQFPNYSSELNVNALLLGDSALYLCASSLAGMSSYEQYFGPGTRLTVT.

DNA of the CDR3: TGTGCCAGCAGTGACTCGAATGAGATCGGGGTCTATGGCTACACCTTC. It yields the protein CASSDSNEIGVYGYTF. The chain has TRBV6-4 and TRBJ1-2; D not certain. The CDR3 consists of 16 residues. Germline lookup yields CDR1 MRHNA and CDR2 SNTAGT. Trimming pared 0 bases from V and 4 bases from J, leaving 15 bases between.

This clone has more than one count but fewer than ten. The genes are TRBV21-1 and TRBJ1-4; the D call TRBD1 from the table was never checked on the DNA. TRBV21-1 is a pseudogene. The CDR3 covers 15 residues. CDR3 DNA sequence: TGTGCCAGCAGCTCACCGACAATTTCAAAAGAAAAACTGTTTTTT. Amino acids: CASSSPTISKEKLFF.

CDR3 residues: CASSLQARGSDEKLFF. The CDR3 coding sequence is TGCGCCAGCAGCTTGCAGGCCCGAGGGAGTGATGAAAAACTGTTTTTT. The V gene is TRBV5-1, the J gene TRBJ1-4, with D hard to call. V was shortened by 1 base and J by 6 bases, with 16 bases between the two germline ends. Germline CDR1 reads SGHRS; CDR2 reads YFSETQ. The CDR3 is 16 amino acids.

This chain connects TRBV7-2 to TRBJ2-3; perhaps TRBD1 as D (5 bases). The CDR3 contains 15 residues. The germline V and J ends were trimmed by 1 base and 0 bases, with 8 bases remaining between them. The germline V gene encodes CDR1 SGHTA and CDR2 FQGNSA. CDR3 sequence reads: CASSLEGSSTDTQYF. CDR3 bases: TGTGCCAGCAGCTTAGAGGGGTCGAGCACAGATACGCAGTATTTT.

J is TRBJ2-5 and V is TRBV27; 9 bases match TRBD1. This CDR3 spans 17 amino acids. The germline V gene encodes CDR1 MNHEY and CDR2 SMNVEV (reference sequence). With 3 bases clipped from V and 3 bases from J, the junction kept 11 bases outside the gene matches. The DNA for the CDR3 is TGTGCCAGCAGTTTTCCGGACAGGGGCCGGGCAAAAGAGACCCAGTACTTC. Residues: CASSFPDRGRAKETQYF.

The chain recombines TRBV6-6 with TRBJ2-7, with D perhaps matching TRBD1 (5 bases). Trimming removed 6 bases from V and 2 bases from J, with 17 bases in between. Germline V CDR1 and CDR2: MNHNY, SVGAGI (reference sequence). This CDR3 is built from 15 residues. CDR3 sequence (DNA): TGTGCCAGCAGGGCAAGACAGCTTTTCACCTACGAGCAGTACTTC. Translated: CASRARQLFTYEQYF.